This T cell receptor (beta chain) stems from a study of T cells in Graves' hyperthyroidism and ophthalmopathy. Study-wide results and caveats: Median prediction lead before ophthalmopathy onset was around seven months with the model. A model of 13 V-J features distinguished ophthalmopathy from stable hyperthyroidism. Most thyroid-expanded clonotypes above 0.001 were also found in blood.

This clonotype was observed at least ten times. Its antigen is not known. The investigators amplified TCR beta CDR3 regions from RNA transcripts. The HTBI primer set served for first-round RT-PCR of the TCR CDR3. TCRdb reprocessed the multiplex PCR reads via MiXCR and lists one record per CDR3 protein. The table lists 550,000 to 700,000 distinct CDR3 sequences, around 46% of them singletons. Thyroid ultrasound, orbital computed tomography, clinical symptoms, and serum thyroxine and TRAb underpinned diagnoses. With 0 bases clipped from V and 8 bases from J, the junction kept 11 bases outside the gene matches. Germline CDR1 DFQATT, CDR2 SNEGSKA (reference sequence). CDR3 length equals 15 residues.

Sequencing was carried out using peripheral blood or thyroid tissue (not recorded which). This receptor was obtained from an adult woman with Graves' disease, either hyperthyroidism or ophthalmopathy (not recorded which). The V and J genes are TRBV20-1 and TRBJ1-2; 8 positions match TRBD1. CDR3 nucleotides: TGCAGTGCTAGAGATCTCATGACAGGGGCGTTCGGCTACACCTTC. It yields the protein CSARDLMTGAFGYTF.